The T cell receptor (beta chain) under discussion was sequenced for a study of regulatory T cells in long-lasting Graves disease. This clonotype showed up many times. Arm-PCR with iRepertoire HTBI primers amplified the CDR3 regions for these TCR beta libraries. TCRdb recomputed calls from the multiplex PCR reads with MiXCR, one row per CDR3 protein. Found here are 400,000 to 450,000 distinct CDR3 sequences, 23% of them singletons; the top ten hold around 24%. Germline CDR1 is KGHSH and CDR2 is LQKENI. The trim removed 6 bases at V and 6 bases at J, leaving 5 bases unmatched. The CDR3 loop spans 13 amino acids. Time point reported: persistent/refractory GD, antithyroid drugs over 5 years with positive TRAb. RNA extracted from PBMCs served as the sequencing template.

The clonotype comes from a female donor with Graves disease. The sample consisted of peripheral blood mononuclear cells (PBMCs), taken when the disease was refractory, from a patient treated with antithyroid drugs. The chain joins TRBV18 to TRBJ1-1; the match to TRBD1 covers 9 bases. This CDR3 reads CASSGQGLAEAFF. The CDR3 nucleotides are TGTGCCAGCTCGGGACAGGGCTTAGCTGAAGCTTTCTTT. The full variable domain, completed using reference TRBV18 and TRBJ1-1, is NAGVMQNPRHLVRRRGQEARLRCSPMKGHSHVYWYRQLPEEGLKFMVYLQKENIIDESGMPKERFSAEFPKEGPSILRIQQVVRGDSAAYFCASSGQGLAEAFFGQGTRLTVV.